One and the same sample provided the 13 T cell receptor beta chains below, sequenced in a study of T-cell reconstitution after alpha-beta-depleted transplantation in children. TCRbeta library preparation incorporated unique molecular identifiers. MiXCR, run by TCRdb on the PCR reads, gives a single entry per CDR3 protein. The data hold about 200,000 distinct CDR3 sequences, with approximately 8% observed a single time. Source: PBMCs, mostly from graft donor cells, taken 360 days after TCRalphabeta/CD19-depleted stem cell transplant. Receptors were obtained from a male patient between 2 and 10 years old who had a stem cell transplant for acute myeloid leukemia, so the T cells may come from the graft donor.

This clonotype has more than one count but fewer than ten. The chain couples TRBV29-1 to TRBJ2-5; D is possibly TRBD2 (6 bases). CDR1 SQVTM and CDR2 ANQGSEA come from the germline V gene. This CDR3 contains 13 residues. V lost 4 bases and J lost 1, with 10 bases in between. The CDR3 is CSVGTTTQETQYF. The CDR3 nucleotides read TGCAGCGTTGGGACTACCACCCAAGAGACCCAGTACTTC.

This clonotype was counted at least ten times. This chain links TRBV7-9 with TRBJ2-7; 8 positions match TRBD1. This CDR3 comprises 14 residues. Unmatched junction bases numbered 7, after V lost 5 bases and J lost 4 bases. Germline V gene lookup returns CDR1 SEHNR and CDR2 FQNEAQ (reference sequence). As DNA, the CDR3 is TGTGCCAGCAGCCCAGGACAGGGCGAGTACGAGCAGTACTTC. Its translation: CASSPGQGEYEQYF.

This clonotype was seen ten or more times. This sequence joins TRBV6-1 and TRBJ2-3, with TRBD1 as a possible D gene (6 bases). This CDR3 spans 13 amino acids. CDR1 is MNHNS, CDR2 SASEGT, per germline. Deletions cut 7 bases from V and 4 bases from J, with 12 bases between. The CDR3 nucleotides read TGTGCCAGCACAGGGGTTGGGGCAGATACGCAGTATTTT. Amino acids: CASTGVGADTQYF.

This clonotype was seen only a few times. The chain uses TRBV20-1 and TRBJ1-1; 7 bases line up with TRBD1. The CDR3 contains 12 residues. The J segment lost 11 bases and the V segment lost 5 bases, leaving 11 bases of the junction unmatched. Per the germline V gene, CDR1 is DFQATT and CDR2 is SNEGSKA (reference sequence). CDR3: CSAARQGRHAFF. The CDR3 DNA is TGCAGTGCTGCGAGACAGGGACGCCATGCTTTCTTT.

This clonotype appeared many times. This rearrangement joins TRBV20-1 to TRBJ2-7; weak D call: TRBD1 (6 bases). V lost 3 bases, J lost 4 bases, and 22 bases lay in between. Per the germline V gene, CDR1 is DFQATT and CDR2 is SNEGSKA (reference sequence). The CDR3 runs to 16 residues. The CDR3 reads CSASRATSGEWYEQYF. Here the CDR3 DNA reads TGCAGTGCTAGTCGCGCCACTTCAGGGGAGTGGTACGAGCAGTACTTC.

Here the CDR3 DNA reads TGTGCCACCAGCAAAAAACAACAGTCAGTCATAAAAGAGACCCAGTACTTC. This gives the protein CATSKKQQSVIKETQYF. The chain carries TRBV15 and TRBJ2-5; the D is unclear. CDR1 is LNHNV, CDR2 YYDKDF, per germline (reference sequence). The CDR3 loop spans 17 amino acids. V lost 4 bases and J lost 3, with 21 bases in between.

The chain uses TRBV3-1 and TRBJ2-1; D is unresolved. The CDR3 is 12 amino acids. The V and J ends lost 1 base and 8 bases respectively, with 6 bases between them. Germline CDR1 and CDR2: LGHDT and YNNKEL (reference sequence). CDR3 nucleotide sequence: TGTGCCAGCAGCCAAGTTAGGGATGAGCAGTTCTTC. Its translation is CASSQVRDEQFF.

This clonotype showed up many times. The chain couples TRBV5-1 to TRBJ2-2; 7 nucleotides line up with TRBD2. The CDR3 has 14 amino acids. Unmatched junction bases numbered 10, after V lost 6 bases and J lost 8 bases. CDR1 is SGHRS, CDR2 YFSETQ, per germline. The CDR3 sequence is CASNYYPGGGELFF. The CDR3 region has the DNA TGCGCCAGCAACTATTACCCGGGAGGTGGGGAGCTGTTTTTT.

This clonotype was observed many times. The chain recombines TRBV20-1 with TRBJ1-4; D is uncertain. The ends were cut back, 1 base at V and 0 bases at J, with 6 bases in the middle. From germline, CDR1 is DFQATT and CDR2 SNEGSKA (reference sequence). CDR3 length: 14 amino acids. CDR3 in amino acids: CSARARTTNEKLFF. CDR3 sequence (DNA): TGCAGTGCTAGAGCCAGAACAACTAATGAAAAACTGTTTTTT.

Many counts were recorded for this clonotype. V and J are TRBV15 and TRBJ2-1; D unresolved. Trimming pared 5 bases from V and 2 bases from J, leaving 16 bases between. Per germline, CDR1 LNHNV and CDR2 YYDKDF (reference sequence). The CDR3 is 16 residues long. The CDR3 region is CATSATVFGAYNEQFF. CDR3 in DNA: TGTGCCACCAGCGCGACGGTATTTGGCGCCTACAATGAGCAGTTCTTC.

This clonotype was detected ten times or more. The chain combines TRBV5-1 with TRBJ2-1; 10 bases are shared with TRBD2. CDR1 and CDR2 from the germline V gene are SGHRS and YFSETQ. With 3 bases clipped from V and 9 bases from J, the junction kept 12 bases outside the gene matches. This CDR3 comprises 16 residues. The CDR3, as DNA: TGCGCCAGCAGCTCCTACCCCGGGACTAGCGACTCTGAGCAGTTCTTC. Its translation is CASSSYPGTSDSEQFF.

This clonotype has only a few counts. The V and J genes are TRBV19 and TRBJ2-1, with TRBD2 as a possible D gene (5 bases). This CDR3 contains 15 residues. Germline CDR1 reads LNHDA; CDR2 reads SQIVND (reference sequence). Between the trimmed V and J ends, which lost 4 bases and 6 bases, there was a span of 16 bases. CDR3 region: CASSNGVGAPNEQFF. The CDR3 DNA is TGTGCCAGTAGTAATGGGGTGGGAGCGCCCAATGAGCAGTTCTTC.

A few counts support this clonotype. The chain has TRBV4-3 and TRBJ2-1; 7 bases line up with TRBD2. Germline CDR1 is LGHNA and CDR2 is YSLEER. Trimming cost V 0 bases and J 0 bases; bases outside gene matches: 5. CDR3 length: 17 residues. The CDR3 loop reads CASSQDSRGSSYNEQFF. The CDR3 DNA follows: TGCGCCAGCAGCCAAGATAGTCGCGGGAGCTCCTACAATGAGCAGTTCTTC.